This T cell receptor beta chain was observed in a study of cytomegalovirus exposure and HLA in healthy donors. From germline, CDR1 is LNHDA and CDR2 SQIVND (reference sequence). The CDR3 runs to 14 residues. Losses at the gene ends were 5 bases for V and 5 bases for J; bases not matched to a gene: 8. As concerns this clone: Its antigen is unknown.

Findings and caveats of the study: According to a subsequent analysis, TCR clusters identified in the first cohort showed a tendency to co-occur across the approximately 120 validation repertoires.

Using immunoSEQ multiplex PCR, the repertoire was profiled, and TCRdb retains in-frame clones only, with some absent. The sample contains about 73,000 clones, around 94% of which appear only once. The sample taken for sequencing was PBMCs. The clonotype was recovered from a young woman in good health and CMV-seropositive. The chain couples TRBV19 to TRBJ2-7; 8 bases match TRBD2. In nucleotides, the CDR3 is TGTGCCAGTAGTTTACGGGGGGGCATCGACGAGCAGTACTTC. Its protein is CASSLRGGIDEQYF. The full variable domain, with the rest looked up from reference TRBV19 and TRBJ2-7, is DGGITQSPKYLFRKEGQNVTLSCEQNLNHDAMYWYRQDPGQGLRLIYYSQIVNDFQKGDIAEGYSVSREKKESFPLTVTSAQKNPTAFYLCASSLRGGIDEQYFGPGTRLTVT.